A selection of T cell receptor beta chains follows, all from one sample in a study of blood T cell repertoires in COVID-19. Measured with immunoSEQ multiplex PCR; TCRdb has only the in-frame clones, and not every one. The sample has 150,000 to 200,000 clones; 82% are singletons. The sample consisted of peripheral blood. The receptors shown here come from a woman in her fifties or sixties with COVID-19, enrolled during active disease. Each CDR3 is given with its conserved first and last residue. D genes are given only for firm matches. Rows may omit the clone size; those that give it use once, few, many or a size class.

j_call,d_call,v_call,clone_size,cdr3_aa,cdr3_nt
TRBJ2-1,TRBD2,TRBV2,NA,CASRRLAGRLSDEQFF,TGTGCCAGCAGGCGACTAGCGGGTAGGCTCTCCGATGAGCAGTTCTTC
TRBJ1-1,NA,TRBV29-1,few,CSVGRGGYTEAFF,TGCAGCGTTGGGAGGGGGGGGTACACTGAAGCTTTCTTT
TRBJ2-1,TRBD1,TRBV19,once,CASSPDNRGRYNEQFF,TGTGCCAGTAGTCCCGACAACAGGGGCCGATACAATGAGCAGTTCTTC
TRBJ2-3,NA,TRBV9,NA,CASSVDRSPRTDTQYF,TGTGCCAGCAGCGTAGACAGGTCACCCCGCACAGATACGCAGTATTTT
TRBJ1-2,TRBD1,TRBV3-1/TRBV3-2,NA,CASSQVQGANYGYTF,TGTGCCAGCAGCCAAGTACAGGGGGCTAACTATGGCTACACCTTC
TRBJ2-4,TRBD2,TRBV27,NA,CASSRVGTSGILPEDTKNIQYF,TGTGCCAGCAGCCGGGTTGGGACTAGCGGGATATTACCGGAGGATACCAAAAACATTCAGTACTTC
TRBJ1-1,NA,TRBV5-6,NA,CASSLLDSFTEAFF,TGTGCCAGCAGCTTGTTGGACAGTTTTACTGAAGCTTTCTTT
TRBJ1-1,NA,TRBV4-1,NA,CASSQGQMNTEAFF,TGCGCCAGCAGCCAAGGGCAGATGAACACTGAAGCTTTCTTT
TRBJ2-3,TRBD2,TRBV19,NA,CASTPRGGEGRNTQYF,TGTGCCAGTACTCCCCGGGGGGGAGAAGGTCGGAATACGCAGTATTTT
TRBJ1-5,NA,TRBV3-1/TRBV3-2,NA,CASSQDRGGQPQHF,TGTGCCAGCAGCCAAGATCGGGGGGGTCAGCCCCAGCATTTT
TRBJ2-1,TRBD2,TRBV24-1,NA,CATSVPPGTTTSNEQFF,TGTGCCACCAGTGTTCCGCCCGGGACTACTACCTCCAATGAGCAGTTCTTC
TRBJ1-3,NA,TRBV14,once,CASSRGGTLVSGNTIYF,TGTGCCAGCAGCCGCGGTGGGACATTAGTCTCTGGAAACACCATATATTTT
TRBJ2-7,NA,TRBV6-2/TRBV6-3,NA,CASSYGLRLSYEQYF,TGTGCCAGCAGTTACGGGCTACGCCTCTCCTACGAGCAGTACTTC
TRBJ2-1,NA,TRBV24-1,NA,CATSDLSGVEQFF,TGTGCCACCAGTGATTTATCGGGGGTTGAGCAGTTCTTC
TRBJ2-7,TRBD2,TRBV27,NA,CASSGTSAYEQYF,TGTGCCAGCAGCGGGACTAGCGCCTACGAGCAGTACTTC
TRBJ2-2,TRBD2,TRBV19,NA,CASSIQGLAGDTGELFF,TGTGCCAGTAGTATACAAGGACTAGCGGGGGACACCGGGGAGCTGTTTTTT
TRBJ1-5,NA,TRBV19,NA,CASSMSGQNQPQHF,TGTGCCAGTAGTATGTCTGGACAGAATCAGCCCCAGCATTTT
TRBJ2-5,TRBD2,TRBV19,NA,CASSPETSGDWKKTQYF,TGTGCCAGTAGTCCCGAGACTAGCGGGGACTGGAAAAAGACCCAGTACTTC
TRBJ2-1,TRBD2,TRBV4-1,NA,CASSPGLAGSGEQFF,TGCGCCAGCAGCCCGGGACTAGCGGGGTCGGGGGAGCAGTTCTTC
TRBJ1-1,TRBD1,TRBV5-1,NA,CASSQGTGWSHTEAFF,TGCGCCAGCAGCCAGGGGACAGGGTGGTCTCACACTGAAGCTTTCTTT
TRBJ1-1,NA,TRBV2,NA,CASSDGMNTEAFF,TGTGCCAGCAGCGACGGGATGAACACTGAAGCTTTCTTT
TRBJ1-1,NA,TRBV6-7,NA,CASSSDSNTEAFF,TGTGCCAGCAGCTCGGACTCGAACACTGAAGCTTTCTTT
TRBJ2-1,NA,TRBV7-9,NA,CASSLKEAGEFVFF,TGTGCCAGCAGCTTGAAGGAGGCAGGGGAGTTCGTGTTCTTC